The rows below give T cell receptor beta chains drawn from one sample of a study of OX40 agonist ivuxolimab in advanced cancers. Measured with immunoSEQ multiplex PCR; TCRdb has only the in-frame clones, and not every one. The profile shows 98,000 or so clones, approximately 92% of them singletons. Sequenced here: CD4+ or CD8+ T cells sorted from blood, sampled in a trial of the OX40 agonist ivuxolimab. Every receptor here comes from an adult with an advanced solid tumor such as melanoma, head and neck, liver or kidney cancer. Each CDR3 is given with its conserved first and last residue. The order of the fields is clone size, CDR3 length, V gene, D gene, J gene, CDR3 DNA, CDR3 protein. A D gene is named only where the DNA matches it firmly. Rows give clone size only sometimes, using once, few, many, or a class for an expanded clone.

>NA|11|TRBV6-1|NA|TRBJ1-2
TGTGCCAGCAGTGGGGGGGTTGGCTACACCTTC
CASSGGVGYTF
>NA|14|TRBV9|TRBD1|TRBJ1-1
TGTGCCAGCAGCGGAAGGGGGCTCGGCACTGAAGCTTTCTTT
CASSGRGLGTEAFF
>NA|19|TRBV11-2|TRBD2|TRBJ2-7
TGTGCCAGCAGCTCTCCGTCGGGGCTAGCGGGAGCTCGGTCCCACGAGCAGTACTTC
CASSSPSGLAGARSHEQYF
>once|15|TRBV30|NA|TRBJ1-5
TGTGCCTGGAGCGCTCTCAGGGAGGGCAATCAGCCCCAGCATTTT
CAWSALREGNQPQHF
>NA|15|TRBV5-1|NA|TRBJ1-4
TGCGCCAGCAGCTTGGACGGGTTAGACGGGGAAAAACTGTTTTTT
CASSLDGLDGEKLFF
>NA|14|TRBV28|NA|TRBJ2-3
TGTGCCTCTAGTAGAGGGGGAGACACAGATACGCAGTATTTT
CASSRGGDTDTQYF
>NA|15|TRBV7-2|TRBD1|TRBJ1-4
TGTGCCAGCAGTTTTACAGGGGTGTTTAATCGAAAACTGTTTTTT
CASSFTGVFNRKLFF
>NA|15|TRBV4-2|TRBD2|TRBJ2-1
TGTGCCAGCAGCCTAACTAGCGGGAGTGTAAATGAGCAGTTCTTC
CASSLTSGSVNEQFF
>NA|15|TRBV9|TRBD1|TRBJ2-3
TGTGCCAGCAGCGTAACGACAGGGGGCGGAAATACGCAGTATTTT
CASSVTTGGGNTQYF
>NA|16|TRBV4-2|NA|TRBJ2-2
TGTGCCAGCAGCCAAGATACCCTAGAGAACACCGGGGAGCTGTTTTTT
CASSQDTLENTGELFF
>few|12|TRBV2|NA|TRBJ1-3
TGTGCCAGCAGAGGATCGGGAAACACCATATATTTT
CASRGSGNTIYF
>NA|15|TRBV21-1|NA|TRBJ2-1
TGTGCCAGCAGCGCTAGCGGGGGGACCTACAATGAGCAGTTCTTC
CASSASGGTYNEQFF
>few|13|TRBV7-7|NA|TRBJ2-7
TGTGCTAGCAGCTTGACCCCTTACTACGAGCAGTACTTC
CASSLTPYYEQYF
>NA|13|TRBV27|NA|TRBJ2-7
TGTGCCAGCAGTTCGGACGAATCCTACGAGCAGTACTTC
CASSSDESYEQYF
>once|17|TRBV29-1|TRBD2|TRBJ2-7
TGCAGCGTTGGAGGGGCGCTAGCGGGAGACGGCACCTACGAGCAGTACTTC
CSVGGALAGDGTYEQYF
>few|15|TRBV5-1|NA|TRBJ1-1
TGCGCCAGCAGCTTGGTCCTCGGGAAGAACACTGAAGCTTTCTTT
CASSLVLGKNTEAFF
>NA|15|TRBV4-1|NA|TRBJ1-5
TGCGCCAGCAGCCAAGTTGAGACTGCCGATCAGCCCCAGCATTTT
CASSQVETADQPQHF
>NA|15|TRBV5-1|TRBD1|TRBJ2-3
TGCGCCAGCAGCTGGGGACAGGGCAGCACAGATACGCAGTATTTT
CASSWGQGSTDTQYF
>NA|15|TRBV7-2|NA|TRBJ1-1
TGTGCCAGCAGCTTAGGGTGGACAGCTACCCTTGAAGCTTTCTTT
CASSLGWTATLEAFF